This T cell receptor (beta chain) was sequenced in a study of identical twins. Broader study findings: The study found that models underestimated out-of-frame TCR alpha sharing in monozygotic twins. Twin pairs' shared out-of-frame alpha sequences were enriched in low generation probability.

This clonotype was counted between two and nine times. Its specificity is unknown. The CDR3 runs to 18 residues. The trim removed 5 bases at V and 0 bases at J, leaving 9 bases unmatched. Germline V lookup: CDR1 SGHVS, CDR2 FQNEAQ. The cDNA had a unique molecular identifier and a template-switch universal primer site. TCRdb processed the 5' RACE reads anew with MiXCR; each CDR3 protein has one entry. Here the sample spans 690,000 or so distinct CDR3 sequences, 8.5% to 9% being singletons. This sample also belongs to another study, concerning yellow fever vaccine responses in identical twins.

The chain has TRBV7-8 and TRBJ1-5, with TRBD1 matching 11 bases. The sequence came from a woman between 18 and 29 years old in good health. The sequenced sample was PBMCs. The chain's CDR3 is CASSAGQGATYSNQPQHF. The CDR3 region has the DNA TGTGCCAGCAGCGCCGGACAGGGGGCCACCTATAGCAATCAGCCCCAGCATTTT.